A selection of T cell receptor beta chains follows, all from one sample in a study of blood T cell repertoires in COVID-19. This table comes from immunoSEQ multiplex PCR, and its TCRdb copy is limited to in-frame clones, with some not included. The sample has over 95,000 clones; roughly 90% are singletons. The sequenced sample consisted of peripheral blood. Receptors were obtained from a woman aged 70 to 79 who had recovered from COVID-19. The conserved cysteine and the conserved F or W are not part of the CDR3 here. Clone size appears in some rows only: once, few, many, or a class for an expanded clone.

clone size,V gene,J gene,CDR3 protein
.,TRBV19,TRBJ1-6,ASSPTQYQQGRYLNSPLH
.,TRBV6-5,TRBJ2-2,ASNRDRTTGELF
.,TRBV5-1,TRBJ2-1,ASSTTNYNEQF
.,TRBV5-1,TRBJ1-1,ASSRGQPGVEAF
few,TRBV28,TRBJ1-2,ASSFSAGFNYGYT
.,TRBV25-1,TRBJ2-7,ASRGDNSYEQY
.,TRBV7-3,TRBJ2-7,ASSPNRGGAYEQY
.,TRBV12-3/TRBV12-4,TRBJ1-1,ASSRDLNTEAF
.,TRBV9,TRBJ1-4,ASSAQGERAGKLF
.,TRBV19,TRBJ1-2,ASSESYGYT
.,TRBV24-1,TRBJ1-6,ATVCGDRGFANNSPLH
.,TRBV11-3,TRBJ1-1,ASSLSGTDTEAF
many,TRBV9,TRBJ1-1,ASSVDSSSTEAF
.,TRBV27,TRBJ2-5,ASSQGIRETQY
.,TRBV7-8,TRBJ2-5,ASSLLAGAQETQY
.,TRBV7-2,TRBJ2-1,ASGRRGYNEQF
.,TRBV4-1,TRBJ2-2,ASSQFPQGRGGELF
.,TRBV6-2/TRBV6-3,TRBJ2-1,ASSYGTRPNNEQF
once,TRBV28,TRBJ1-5,ASSLTPNQPQH
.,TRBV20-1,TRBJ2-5,SATRQETQY
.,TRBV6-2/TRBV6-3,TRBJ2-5,ASSYGGTSGSTETQY
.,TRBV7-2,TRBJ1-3,ASSLDSGGRAGNTIY
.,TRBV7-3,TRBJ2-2,ASSRDYRNTGELF
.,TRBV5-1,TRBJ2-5,ASRPGTRGTQY
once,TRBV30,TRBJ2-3,ASLAKALDYRTDTQY
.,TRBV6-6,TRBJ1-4,ASSRSPGTGLEMVF
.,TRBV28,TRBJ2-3,ASTGGRDTQY
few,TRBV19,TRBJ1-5,ASSIRTGSNQPQH
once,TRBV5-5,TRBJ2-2,ASSFRGTGELF
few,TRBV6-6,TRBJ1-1,ATISLGNRGTEAF
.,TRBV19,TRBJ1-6,ASSRQGALGSSPLH
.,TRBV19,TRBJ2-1,ASSSRTSGSHNEQF
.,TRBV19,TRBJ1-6,ASSDRGGNSPLH
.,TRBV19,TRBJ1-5,ASSIPGDRGQRNQPQH
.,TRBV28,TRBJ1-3,ASTLDKGGRSGNTIY
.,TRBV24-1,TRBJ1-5,ATGSDFYLNSNQPQH
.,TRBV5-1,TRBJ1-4,ASRRGGDEKLF
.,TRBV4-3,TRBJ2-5,ASSRILAGGGETQY
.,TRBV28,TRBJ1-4,ASSPGQDHNEKLF
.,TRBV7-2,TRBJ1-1,ASSLSTGNTEAF
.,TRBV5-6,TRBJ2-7,ASSPLPRTGVSEQY
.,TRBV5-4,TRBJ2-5,ASSFQHETQY
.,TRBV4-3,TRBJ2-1,ASSLDYRGNNEQF
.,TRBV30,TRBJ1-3,AWSVSSGNTIY
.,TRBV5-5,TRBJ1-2,ASSLQQGSYGYT
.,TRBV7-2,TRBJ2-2,ASNPFGPFTGELF